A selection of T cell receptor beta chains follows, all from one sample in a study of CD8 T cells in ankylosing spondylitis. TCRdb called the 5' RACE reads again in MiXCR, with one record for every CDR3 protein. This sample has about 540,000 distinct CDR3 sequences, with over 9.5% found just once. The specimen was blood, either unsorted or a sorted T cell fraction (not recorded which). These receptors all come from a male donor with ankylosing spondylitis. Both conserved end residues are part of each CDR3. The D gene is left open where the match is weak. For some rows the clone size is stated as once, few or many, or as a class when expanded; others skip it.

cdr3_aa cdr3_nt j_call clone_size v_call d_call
CASSELGRAVTQYF TGTGCCAGCAGTGAATTAGGGAGGGCCGTGACCCAGTACTTC TRBJ2-5 few TRBV2 TRBD2
CASSQDWRRSTGELFF TGTGCCAGCAGCCAAGATTGGCGGAGGTCGACCGGGGAGCTGTTTTTT TRBJ2-2 few TRBV3-1 .
CSASTSGTYEQYF TGCAGTGCTAGTACTAGCGGAACTTACGAGCAGTACTTC TRBJ2-7 few TRBV20-1 TRBD2
CASSSFGTPQETQYF TGTGCCAGCAGTTCCTTCGGGACTCCACAAGAGACCCAGTACTTC TRBJ2-5 few TRBV12-3/TRBV12-4 .
CASSERREQPQHF TGTGCCAGCAGTGAGCGAAGGGAACAGCCCCAGCATTTT TRBJ1-5 . TRBV6-1 .
CSAPTGSGNTIYF TGCAGTGCACCGACAGGGTCTGGAAACACCATATATTTT TRBJ1-3 . TRBV20-1 TRBD1
CASSPGTALRTEAFF TGTGCCAGCAGCCCCGGGACAGCCCTTAGGACTGAAGCTTTCTTT TRBJ1-1 . TRBV9 TRBD1
CACGIPSGNTIYF TGTGCCTGTGGCATCCCCTCTGGAAACACCATATATTTT TRBJ1-3 . TRBV30 .
CASSYSNVAGATQYF TGTGCCAGCAGTTACTCGAACGTAGCGGGAGCTACGCAGTATTTT TRBJ2-3 . TRBV6-5 TRBD2
CASSMGVGPGGDTQYF TGTGCCAGTAGTATGGGGGTTGGGCCTGGAGGCGATACGCAGTATTTT TRBJ2-3 . TRBV19 .
CASSDGRQNTEAFF TGTGCCAGCAGTGATGGGAGACAGAACACTGAAGCTTTCTTT TRBJ1-1 few TRBV6-1 .
CATSAGTSPTDTQYF TGTGCCACCAGTGCCGGGACTAGCCCCACAGATACGCAGTATTTT TRBJ2-3 . TRBV24-1 TRBD2
CSAREGAFTGELFF TGCAGTGCTAGAGAAGGGGCCTTCACCGGGGAGCTGTTTTTT TRBJ2-2 . TRBV20-1 .
CASKRGSSGNTIYF TGTGCCAGCAAAAGGGGTAGCTCTGGAAACACCATATATTTT TRBJ1-3 few TRBV12-3/TRBV12-4 .
CASTTGGGTGVQYF TGTGCCAGCACGACTGGGGGGGGGACAGGGGTTCAGTACTTC TRBJ2-4 few TRBV12-3/TRBV12-4 TRBD1
CASSLAGFLWTGELFF TGTGCCAGCAGCTTGGCCGGGTTCCTTTGGACCGGGGAGCTGTTTTTT TRBJ2-2 . TRBV13 .
CATRGVEGPEAFF TGTGCCACCCGGGGGGTAGAGGGCCCTGAAGCTTTCTTT TRBJ1-1 . TRBV24-1 .
CASSLGPTGPGGDTQYF TGCGCCAGCAGCTTGGGCCCTACTGGGCCGGGCGGTGATACGCAGTATTTT TRBJ2-3 many TRBV5-1 .
CASSLKVRGPYEQYF TGTGCCAGCAGTTTAAAGGTCAGGGGTCCCTACGAGCAGTACTTC TRBJ2-7 . TRBV27 .
CSARLNYGYTF TGCAGTGCTAGACTTAACTATGGCTACACCTTC TRBJ1-2 few TRBV20-1 .
CSVDDLLLAGGPDTQYF TGCAGCGTTGATGACCTCCTACTAGCGGGAGGGCCAGATACGCAGTATTTT TRBJ2-3 . TRBV29-1 TRBD2
CSALQGVANYGYTF TGCAGTGCTCTGCAGGGGGTAGCTAACTATGGCTACACCTTC TRBJ1-2 many TRBV20-1 TRBD1
CSASGLGGETQYF TGCAGTGCTAGTGGTTTGGGCGGCGAGACCCAGTACTTC TRBJ2-5 few TRBV20-1 .
CATSDYGGFGTDTQYF TGTGCCACCAGTGATTATGGGGGGTTCGGCACAGATACGCAGTATTTT TRBJ2-3 few TRBV24-1 .
CASSRDKNNEQFF TGTGCCAGCAGCAGGGACAAAAACAATGAGCAGTTCTTC TRBJ2-1 . TRBV11-2 .
CASSLSRPERDGYTF TGCGCCAGCAGCTTGTCCCGGCCAGAACGCGATGGCTACACCTTC TRBJ1-2 many TRBV5-1 .
CSATSPGGLTDTQYF TGCAGTGCTACCTCTCCGGGGGGACTCACAGATACGCAGTATTTT TRBJ2-3 . TRBV20-1 TRBD2
CASSPDFATGNYGYTF TGTGCCAGCAGCCCTGATTTTGCGACCGGAAACTATGGCTACACCTTC TRBJ1-2 few TRBV5-6 .
CASSLDTVQETQYF TGTGCCAGCAGCTTAGATACAGTACAAGAGACCCAGTACTTC TRBJ2-5 . TRBV7-8 .
CASSLGGVGGRAGDTQYF TGTGCCAGCAGTTTGGGCGGAGTGGGCGGGAGGGCAGGAGATACGCAGTATTTT TRBJ2-3 few TRBV12-3/TRBV12-4 TRBD2
CSSLTSAEFYNEQFF TGCAGTTCGTTAACTAGCGCAGAATTCTACAATGAGCAGTTCTTC TRBJ2-1 few TRBV20-1 TRBD2
CASSFSAHEQYF TGCGCCAGCAGCTTTAGCGCCCACGAGCAGTACTTC TRBJ2-7 few TRBV5-1 .
CASSEIDRGYGYTF TGTGCCAGCAGTGAAATCGACAGGGGCTATGGCTACACCTTC TRBJ1-2 many TRBV9 TRBD1
CASSSRDGSWGTEAFF TGTGCCAGCAGTTCCAGGGACGGCAGTTGGGGCACTGAAGCTTTCTTT TRBJ1-1 few TRBV7-8 .
CASRPTSGYTGELFF TGTGCCAGCAGACCGACTAGCGGGTACACCGGGGAGCTGTTTTTT TRBJ2-2 few TRBV7-6 TRBD2
CSGGLAGRNEQFF TGCAGTGGAGGACTAGCGGGTCGCAATGAGCAGTTCTTC TRBJ2-1 few TRBV20-1 TRBD2
CASREQGVWNNEQFF TGTGCCAGCAGAGAACAGGGGGTTTGGAACAATGAGCAGTTCTTC TRBJ2-1 few TRBV2 TRBD1
CAISERGAEATNEKLFF TGTGCCATCAGTGAGAGGGGGGCCGAGGCAACTAATGAAAAACTGTTTTTT TRBJ1-4 few TRBV10-3 .
CAIPGSKETQYF TGTGCCATCCCGGGGAGCAAAGAGACCCAGTACTTC TRBJ2-5 . TRBV24-1 .
CASAEGETKGYTF TGTGCCAGCGCCGAGGGGGAAACCAAGGGCTACACCTTC TRBJ1-2 . TRBV7-9 .
CASSKDQDEAFF TGTGCCAGCAGCAAAGATCAAGATGAAGCTTTCTTT TRBJ1-1 many TRBV21-1 .
CASRSGVYNEQFF TGTGCCAGCCGTAGCGGGGTCTACAATGAGCAGTTCTTC TRBJ2-1 many TRBV12-3/TRBV12-4 TRBD2
CASSDGFLSSGNTIYF TGTGCCAGCTCAGATGGCTTCCTGTCATCTGGAAACACCATATATTTT TRBJ1-3 . TRBV18 .